A selection of T cell receptor beta chains follows, all from one sample in a study of blood T cell repertoires in COVID-19. Generated by immunoSEQ multiplex PCR, the TCRdb table keeps only in-frame clones and is missing some. The repertoire consists of 200,000 to 250,000 clones, with 85% occurring once and the leading ten covering approximately 18%. The sample taken for sequencing was PBMCs or T cells enriched from blood (not recorded which). The source is a man between 40 and 49 years old who had recovered from COVID-19. Each CDR3 is given with its conserved first and last residue. The D gene is left open where the match is weak. Expanded clones are given a class, and other clones once, few, many or no size at all.

D: TRBD1; size: -; J: TRBJ1-4; V: TRBV6-5; DNA: TGTGCCAGCAGACGACGACAGGGTCGGGAAAAACTGTTTTTT; CDR3: CASRRRQGREKLFF
D: TRBD2; size: few; J: TRBJ2-5; V: TRBV11-2; DNA: TGTGCCAGCAGCATCGGACTAGCGGGGGTGCGGAGCGAGACCCAGTACTTC; CDR3: CASSIGLAGVRSETQYF
D: TRBD1; size: many; J: TRBJ1-4; V: TRBV12-3/TRBV12-4; DNA: TGTGCCAGCAGGTCGACAGGGGAGGTGAAACTGTTTTTT; CDR3: CASRSTGEVKLFF
D: -; size: -; J: TRBJ2-1; V: TRBV13; DNA: TGTGCCAGCAGCTTAGGAGGGAGGTATAACAATGAGCAGTTCTTC; CDR3: CASSLGGRYNNEQFF
D: TRBD2; size: -; J: TRBJ2-1; V: TRBV6-2/TRBV6-3; DNA: TGTGCCAGCAGTTATCCTGGGGGGGAGTTCTTC; CDR3: CASSYPGGEFF
D: TRBD2; size: -; J: TRBJ2-3; V: TRBV3-1/TRBV3-2; DNA: TGTGCCAGCAGCAGTCAGCTAGCGGGGATCACAGATACGCAGTATTTT; CDR3: CASSSQLAGITDTQYF
D: -; size: -; J: TRBJ1-3; V: TRBV14; DNA: TGTGCCAGCAGCCAAGGAGGGTCCGGAAACACCATATATTTT; CDR3: CASSQGGSGNTIYF
D: -; size: few; J: TRBJ1-2; V: TRBV21-1; DNA: TGTGCCAGCAGCAAAGTTAAGGACAGGGCGAAGGGCTACACCTTC; CDR3: CASSKVKDRAKGYTF
D: -; size: -; J: TRBJ1-1; V: TRBV27; DNA: TGTGCCAGTCGTGATGAGGGGGGGCTGGTGGGCACTGAAGCTTTCTTT; CDR3: CASRDEGGLVGTEAFF
D: TRBD2; size: -; J: TRBJ2-5; V: TRBV7-2; DNA: TGTGCCAGCAGCTTAGGGACTAGCGGGAGGCGCCAAGAGACCCAGTACTTC; CDR3: CASSLGTSGRRQETQYF
D: -; size: once; J: TRBJ2-1; V: TRBV6-5; DNA: TGTGCCAGCAGTTACCCAGGCAGGGGAGAAGGTGAGCAGTTCTTC; CDR3: CASSYPGRGEGEQFF
D: -; size: -; J: TRBJ2-7; V: TRBV11-1; DNA: TGTGCCAGCAGCTCCAGGGGCCAGGCCTCTTTGGGCGAGCAGTACTTC; CDR3: CASSSRGQASLGEQYF
D: -; size: -; J: TRBJ1-6; V: TRBV7-2; DNA: TGTGCCAGCAGCTTCAGGATCCCCTTTGGCACCCTCCACTTT; CDR3: CASSFRIPFGTLHF
D: -; size: -; J: TRBJ1-1; V: TRBV10-1; DNA: TGCGCCAGCAGTAACAGGCGGAACACTGAAGCTTTCTTT; CDR3: CASSNRRNTEAFF
D: -; size: -; J: TRBJ1-5; V: TRBV27; DNA: TGTGCCAGTATGAATCCCCTCGCAGGAACAGGGAGCAATCAGCCCCAGCATTTT; CDR3: CASMNPLAGTGSNQPQHF
D: -; size: -; J: TRBJ2-3; V: TRBV20-1; DNA: TGCAGTGCTAGTAAGCGCACTACTAGCACAGATACGCAGTATTTT; CDR3: CSASKRTTSTDTQYF
D: -; size: -; J: TRBJ2-1; V: TRBV9; DNA: TGTGCCAGCAGCGAGCCCTCCCTGGGAGGCAGCTCCTACAATGAGCAGTTCTTC; CDR3: CASSEPSLGGSSYNEQFF
D: -; size: -; J: TRBJ2-2; V: TRBV4-3; DNA: TGCGCCAGCAGCCAAGAAGGGGTACCCGGGGAGCTGTTTTTT; CDR3: CASSQEGVPGELFF
D: -; size: -; J: TRBJ2-2; V: TRBV3-1/TRBV3-2; DNA: TGTGCCAGCAGCCAAGCTTACACCGGGGAGCTGTTTTTT; CDR3: CASSQAYTGELFF
D: -; size: -; J: TRBJ2-4; V: TRBV5-4; DNA: TGTGCCAGCAGCTCCGGTGGGGCAGGACGAGCCAAAAACATTCAGTACTTC; CDR3: CASSSGGAGRAKNIQYF
D: -; size: -; J: TRBJ2-2; V: TRBV10-1; DNA: TGCGCCAGCAGTACAGACAGAGAGAACACCGGGGAGCTGTTTTTT; CDR3: CASSTDRENTGELFF
D: TRBD2; size: -; J: TRBJ2-2; V: TRBV2; DNA: TGTGCCAGCAGTGCTACTAGCGGGACACTCGGCGGGGAGCTGTTTTTT; CDR3: CASSATSGTLGGELFF
D: TRBD2; size: -; J: TRBJ2-7; V: TRBV28; DNA: TGTGCCAGCGGAATATCGACGGGAGGGTGGAACGAGCAGTACTTC; CDR3: CASGISTGGWNEQYF
D: TRBD1; size: few; J: TRBJ2-1; V: TRBV5-1; DNA: TGCGCCAGCAGCCCCCTTACAGGGGCTGAGCAGTTCTTC; CDR3: CASSPLTGAEQFF
D: TRBD2; size: -; J: TRBJ2-7; V: TRBV4-3; DNA: TGCGCCAGCAGCCAGGGGACTAGCGGGGGGGTCTACGAGCAGTACTTC; CDR3: CASSQGTSGGVYEQYF
D: -; size: -; J: TRBJ2-7; V: TRBV4-2; DNA: TGTGCCAGCAGCCAAGATCGAGAGTACGAGCAGTACTTC; CDR3: CASSQDREYEQYF
D: -; size: -; J: TRBJ1-4; V: TRBV3-1/TRBV3-2; DNA: TGTGCCAGCAGCCAATCGCCCGGAGCTAATGAAAAACTGTTTTTT; CDR3: CASSQSPGANEKLFF
D: TRBD2; size: -; J: TRBJ2-7; V: TRBV14; DNA: TGTGCCAGCAGCCCGGCCGGGAGGGAACACGAGCAGTACTTC; CDR3: CASSPAGREHEQYF
D: TRBD2; size: -; J: TRBJ2-7; V: TRBV28; DNA: TGTGCCAGCACTTCCCTGGGAGCGGGAGAGGACGAGCAGTACTTC; CDR3: CASTSLGAGEDEQYF
D: TRBD2; size: -; J: TRBJ2-7; V: TRBV7-8; DNA: TGTGCCAGCAGCTCCACCCGGACTAGCGGGAGCGAGCAGTACTTC; CDR3: CASSSTRTSGSEQYF
D: TRBD2; size: -; J: TRBJ2-1; V: TRBV6-2/TRBV6-3; DNA: TGTGCCAGCAGTTACGGGAGCGGGAGTAGAAATGAGCAGTTCTTC; CDR3: CASSYGSGSRNEQFF
D: -; size: -; J: TRBJ1-5; V: TRBV7-9; DNA: TGTGCCAGCAGCCCCGACCGTTTGACAGCTTGGCAGCCCCAGCATTTT; CDR3: CASSPDRLTAWQPQHF
D: -; size: -; J: TRBJ2-1; V: TRBV5-1; DNA: TGCGCCAGCAGGGAAGCAGGAGGGTCCTACAATGAGCAGTTCTTC; CDR3: CASREAGGSYNEQFF
D: TRBD1; size: once; J: TRBJ1-4; V: TRBV29-1; DNA: TGCAGCGTCAGGGGGGCAGGGAGGCCCGAAAAACTGTTTTTT; CDR3: CSVRGAGRPEKLFF
D: -; size: -; J: TRBJ2-7; V: TRBV5-4; DNA: TGTGCCAGCAGCTTATGGGAGAGATCCTACGAGCAGTACTTC; CDR3: CASSLWERSYEQYF
D: -; size: -; J: TRBJ1-1; V: TRBV2; DNA: TGTGCCAGCAGATTTCTATCCGCTGAAGCTTTCTTT; CDR3: CASRFLSAEAFF
D: -; size: once; J: TRBJ2-7; V: TRBV7-9; DNA: TGTGCCAGCAGCGTTGTGTCCAGGGACGAGCAGTACTTC; CDR3: CASSVVSRDEQYF
D: TRBD2; size: -; J: TRBJ2-7; V: TRBV28; DNA: TGTGCCACCACTGCACGCTTCGGGACTAGCGACTACGAGCAGTACTTC; CDR3: CATTARFGTSDYEQYF
D: TRBD1; size: -; J: TRBJ1-2; V: TRBV30; DNA: TGTGCCTGGAGTCCGGACAGGGTGGGCTACACCTTC; CDR3: CAWSPDRVGYTF
D: TRBD1; size: -; J: TRBJ2-7; V: TRBV6-5; DNA: TGTGCCAGCAGCGCCGGGACAGGTGGGCGGGAGCAGTACTTC; CDR3: CASSAGTGGREQYF
D: -; size: once; J: TRBJ1-1; V: TRBV27; DNA: TGTGCCAGCAGTTTCCTGGGGGGGAACACTGAAGCTTTCTTT; CDR3: CASSFLGGNTEAFF
D: TRBD2; size: -; J: TRBJ2-2; V: TRBV5-1; DNA: TGCGCCAGCAGCCCTAGCGGGAGAAACACCGGGGAGCTGTTTTTT; CDR3: CASSPSGRNTGELFF
D: TRBD1; size: -; J: TRBJ2-1; V: TRBV5-1; DNA: TGCGCCAGCAGCCATGCCCTGGACAGGGGGGTTGAGCAGTTCTTC; CDR3: CASSHALDRGVEQFF
D: TRBD1; size: -; J: TRBJ1-2; V: TRBV9; DNA: TGTGCCAGCAGCGTGACAGGGGGCGTCTATGGCTACACCTTC; CDR3: CASSVTGGVYGYTF
D: -; size: -; J: TRBJ2-2; V: TRBV14; DNA: TGTGCCAGCAGCCAACGGGTGGGCCGGGGCACCGGGGAGCTGTTTTTT; CDR3: CASSQRVGRGTGELFF
D: -; size: -; J: TRBJ2-1; V: TRBV19; DNA: TGTGCCAGTAGTGCGGACACGTACAATGAGCAGTTCTTC; CDR3: CASSADTYNEQFF
D: -; size: -; J: TRBJ2-7; V: TRBV20-1; DNA: TGCAGCACTCTGAGGATCTACGAGCAGTACTTC; CDR3: CSTLRIYEQYF
D: TRBD2; size: -; J: TRBJ2-1; V: TRBV7-3; DNA: TGTGCCAGCAGCGCCCGACTAGCGGGGTACAATGAGCAGTTCTTC; CDR3: CASSARLAGYNEQFF
D: TRBD2; size: once; J: TRBJ2-3; V: TRBV7-8; DNA: TGTGCCAGCAGCTTAGGAGGGACTAGGCTCACAGATACGCAGTATTTT; CDR3: CASSLGGTRLTDTQYF
D: TRBD2; size: -; J: TRBJ2-7; V: TRBV9; DNA: TGTGCCAGCAACCCCAGCGGGAGCCCCTACGAGCAGTACTTC; CDR3: CASNPSGSPYEQYF
D: TRBD1; size: few; J: TRBJ1-2; V: TRBV5-1; DNA: TGCGCCAGCAGCTTTCGACAGGGTCTCTCTCGGTATGGCTACACCTTC; CDR3: CASSFRQGLSRYGYTF
D: -; size: -; J: TRBJ2-7; V: TRBV2; DNA: TGTGCCGTAACCGGGACAACTTCCTACGAGCAGTACTTC; CDR3: CAVTGTTSYEQYF
D: -; size: once; J: TRBJ1-4; V: TRBV24-1; DNA: TGTGCCACCAGTGATACACGAAGGCGGACGACCGGGACAACTAATGAAAAACTGTTTTTT; CDR3: CATSDTRRRTTGTTNEKLFF
D: -; size: -; J: TRBJ1-5; V: TRBV3-1/TRBV3-2; DNA: TGTGCCAGCAGCCAAGATACAGGAAGCAATCAGCCCCAGCATTTT; CDR3: CASSQDTGSNQPQHF
D: -; size: -; J: TRBJ1-5; V: TRBV27; DNA: TGTGCCAGCAGTTGGGGAGGGGGCAATCAGCCCCAGCATTTT; CDR3: CASSWGGGNQPQHF